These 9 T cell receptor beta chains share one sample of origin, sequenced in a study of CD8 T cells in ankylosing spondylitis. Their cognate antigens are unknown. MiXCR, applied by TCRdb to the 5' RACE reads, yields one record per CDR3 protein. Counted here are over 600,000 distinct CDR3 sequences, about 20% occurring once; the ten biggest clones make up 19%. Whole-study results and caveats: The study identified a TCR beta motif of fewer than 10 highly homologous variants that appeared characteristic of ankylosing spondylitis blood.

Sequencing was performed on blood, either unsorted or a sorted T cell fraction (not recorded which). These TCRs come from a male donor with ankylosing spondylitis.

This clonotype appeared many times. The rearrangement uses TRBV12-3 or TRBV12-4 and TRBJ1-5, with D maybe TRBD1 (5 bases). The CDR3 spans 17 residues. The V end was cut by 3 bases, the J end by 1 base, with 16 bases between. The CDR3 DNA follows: TGTGCCAGCAGTTTCCGGCAGGGTGGTAGAAGCAATCAGCCCCAGCATTTT. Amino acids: CASSFRQGGRSNQPQHF.

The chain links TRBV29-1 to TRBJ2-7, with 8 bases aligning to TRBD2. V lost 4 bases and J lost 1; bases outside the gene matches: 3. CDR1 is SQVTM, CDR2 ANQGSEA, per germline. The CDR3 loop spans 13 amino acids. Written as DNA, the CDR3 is TGCAGCGTTGCCAGCGGGGGATCCTACGAGCAGTACTTC. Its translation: CSVASGGSYEQYF.

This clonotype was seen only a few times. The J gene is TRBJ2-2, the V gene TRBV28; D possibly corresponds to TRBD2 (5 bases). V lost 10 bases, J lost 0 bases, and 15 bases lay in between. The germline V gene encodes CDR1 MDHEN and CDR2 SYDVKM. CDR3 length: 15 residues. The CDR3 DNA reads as TGTGCCACCGCCGTAAGCGGACCGAACACCGGGGAGCTGTTTTTT. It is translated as CATAVSGPNTGELFF.

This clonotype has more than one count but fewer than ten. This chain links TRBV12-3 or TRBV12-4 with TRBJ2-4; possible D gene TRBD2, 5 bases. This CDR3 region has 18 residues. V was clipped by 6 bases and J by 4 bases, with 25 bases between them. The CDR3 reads CASSFGLGVASLKNIQYF. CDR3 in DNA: TGTGCCAGCAGCTTTGGCCTTGGGGTAGCGAGTCTGAAAAACATTCAGTACTTC.

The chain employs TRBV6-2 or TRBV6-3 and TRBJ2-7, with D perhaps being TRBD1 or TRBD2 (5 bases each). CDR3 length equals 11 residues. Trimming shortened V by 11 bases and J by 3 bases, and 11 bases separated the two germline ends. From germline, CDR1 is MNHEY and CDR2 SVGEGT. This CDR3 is CAHGTSYEQYF. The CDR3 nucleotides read TGTGCCCATGGGACCAGCTACGAGCAGTACTTC.

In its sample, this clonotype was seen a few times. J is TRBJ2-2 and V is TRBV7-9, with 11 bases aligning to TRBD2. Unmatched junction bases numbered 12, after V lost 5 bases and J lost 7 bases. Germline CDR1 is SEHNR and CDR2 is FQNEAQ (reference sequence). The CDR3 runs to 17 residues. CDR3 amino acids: CASSPLKGLAEDGELFF. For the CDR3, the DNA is TGTGCCAGCAGCCCCCTCAAGGGACTAGCGGAGGACGGGGAGCTGTTTTTT. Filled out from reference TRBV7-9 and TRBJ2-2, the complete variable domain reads DTGVSQNPRHKITKRGQNVTFRCDPISEHNRLYWYRQTLGQGPEFLTYFQNEAQLEKSRLLSDRFSAERPKGSFSTLEIQRTEQGDSAMYLCASSPLKGLAEDGELFFGEGSRLTVL.

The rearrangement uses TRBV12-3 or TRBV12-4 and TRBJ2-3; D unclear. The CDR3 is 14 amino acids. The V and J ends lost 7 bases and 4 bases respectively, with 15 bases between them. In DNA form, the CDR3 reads TGTGCCAGCACTCCAAACTCAGGAGCAGATACGCAGTATTTT. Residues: CASTPNSGADTQYF.

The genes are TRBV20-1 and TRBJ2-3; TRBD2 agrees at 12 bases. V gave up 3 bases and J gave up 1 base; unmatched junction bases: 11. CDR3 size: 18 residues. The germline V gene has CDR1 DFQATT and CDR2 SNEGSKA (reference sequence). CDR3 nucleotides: TGCAGTGCTAGTCCGGTGACTAGCGGGAGCAGGGGCACAGATACGCAGTATTTT. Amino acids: CSASPVTSGSRGTDTQYF.

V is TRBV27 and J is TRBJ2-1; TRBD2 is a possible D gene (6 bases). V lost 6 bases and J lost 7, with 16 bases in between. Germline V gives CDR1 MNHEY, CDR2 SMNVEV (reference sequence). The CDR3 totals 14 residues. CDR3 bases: TGTGCCAGCAGCCCCCGGCAGGCGGGGAATGAGCAGTTCTTC. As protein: CASSPRQAGNEQFF.